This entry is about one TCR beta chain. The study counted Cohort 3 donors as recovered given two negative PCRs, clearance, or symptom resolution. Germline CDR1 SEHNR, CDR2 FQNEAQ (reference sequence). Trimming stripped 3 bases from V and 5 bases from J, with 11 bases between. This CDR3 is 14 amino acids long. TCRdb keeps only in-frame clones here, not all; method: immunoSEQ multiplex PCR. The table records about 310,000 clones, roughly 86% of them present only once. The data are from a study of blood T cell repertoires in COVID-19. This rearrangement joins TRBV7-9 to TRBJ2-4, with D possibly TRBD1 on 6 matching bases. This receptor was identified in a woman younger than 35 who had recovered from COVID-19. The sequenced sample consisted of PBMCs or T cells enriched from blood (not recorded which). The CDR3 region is CASSFLRQENIQYF. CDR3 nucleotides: TGTGCCAGCAGCTTTCTTAGACAGGAAAACATTCAGTACTTC.